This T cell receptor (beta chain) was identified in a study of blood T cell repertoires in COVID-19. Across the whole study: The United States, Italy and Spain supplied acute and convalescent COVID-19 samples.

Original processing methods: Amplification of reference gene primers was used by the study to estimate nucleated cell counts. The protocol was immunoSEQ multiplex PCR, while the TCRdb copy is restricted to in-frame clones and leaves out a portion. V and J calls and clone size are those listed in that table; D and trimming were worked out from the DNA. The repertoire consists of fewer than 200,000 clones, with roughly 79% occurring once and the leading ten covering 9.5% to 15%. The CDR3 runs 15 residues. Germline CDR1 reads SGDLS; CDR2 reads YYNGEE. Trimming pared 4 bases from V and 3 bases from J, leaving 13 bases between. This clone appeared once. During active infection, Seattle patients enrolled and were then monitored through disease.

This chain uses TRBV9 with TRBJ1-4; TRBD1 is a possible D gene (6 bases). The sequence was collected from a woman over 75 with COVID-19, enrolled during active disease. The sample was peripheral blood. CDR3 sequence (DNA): TGTGCCAGCAGCCCAGCGGGGGGCTCTAATGAAAAACTGTTTTTT. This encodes CASSPAGGSNEKLFF.